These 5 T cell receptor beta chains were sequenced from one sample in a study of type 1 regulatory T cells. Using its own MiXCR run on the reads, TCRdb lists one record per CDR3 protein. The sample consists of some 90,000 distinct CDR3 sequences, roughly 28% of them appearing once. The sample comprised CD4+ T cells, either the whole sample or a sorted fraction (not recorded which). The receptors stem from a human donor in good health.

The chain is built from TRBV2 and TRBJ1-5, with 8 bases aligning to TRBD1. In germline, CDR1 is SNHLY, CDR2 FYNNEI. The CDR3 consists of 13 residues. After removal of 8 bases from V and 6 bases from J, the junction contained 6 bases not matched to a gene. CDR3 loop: CASGDRGAQPQHF. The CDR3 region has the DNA TGTGCCAGCGGAGACAGGGGAGCTCAGCCCCAGCATTTT.

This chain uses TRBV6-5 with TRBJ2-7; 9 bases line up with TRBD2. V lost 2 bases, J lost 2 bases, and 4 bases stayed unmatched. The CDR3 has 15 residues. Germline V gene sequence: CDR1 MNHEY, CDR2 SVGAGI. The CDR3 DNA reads TGTGCCAGCAGTTACAGCGGGGGGCCAACCTACGAGCAGTACTTC. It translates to CASSYSGGPTYEQYF.

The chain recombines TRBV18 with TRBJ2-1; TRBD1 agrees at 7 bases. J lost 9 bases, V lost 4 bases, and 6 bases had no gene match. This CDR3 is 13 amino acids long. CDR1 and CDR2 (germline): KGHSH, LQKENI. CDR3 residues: CASSRDRVTEQFF. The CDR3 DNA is TGTGCCAGCTCACGCGACAGGGTCACTGAGCAGTTCTTC.

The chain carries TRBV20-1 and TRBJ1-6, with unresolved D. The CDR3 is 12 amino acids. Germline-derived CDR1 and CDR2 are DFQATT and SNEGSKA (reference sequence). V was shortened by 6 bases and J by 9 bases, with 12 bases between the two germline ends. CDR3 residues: CSAQERTSPLHF. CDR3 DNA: TGCAGTGCGCAGGAAAGGACTTCACCCCTCCACTTT.

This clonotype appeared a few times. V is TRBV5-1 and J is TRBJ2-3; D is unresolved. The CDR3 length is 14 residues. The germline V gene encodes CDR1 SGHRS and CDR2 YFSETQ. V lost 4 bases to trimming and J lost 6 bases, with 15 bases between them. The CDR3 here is CASSPFSYGDTQYF. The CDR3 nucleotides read TGCGCCAGCAGCCCTTTTTCTTACGGGGATACGCAGTATTTT.